This TCR beta chain was recovered during a study of radiation and T cells in renal cell carcinoma. Study context: Nephrectomy followed 15 Gy stereotactic body radiation by 4 weeks. General study points: No pretreatment tumor biopsies were available for baseline clonotypes.

The germline gives CDR1 LNHNV, CDR2 YYDKDF (reference sequence). This CDR3 region has 17 residues. Trimming cost V 0 bases and J 2 bases; bases outside gene matches: 8. As regards this clone: Its specificity is not known.

Described time point: baseline pretreatment blood. The treatment denotes: 15 Gy SBRT to primary tumor, nephrectomy 4 weeks later. Radiation-treated patients gave blood at baseline, week 2 and week 4. The patient's renal cell carcinoma had clear cell pathology. Using immunoSEQ multiplex PCR, the repertoire was profiled, and TCRdb retains in-frame clones only, with some absent. In the table there are some 100,000 clones, 65% to 85% of which are singletons. This TCR was sampled from a man in his fifties or sixties with renal cell carcinoma. Sample: blood, taken from a patient whose treatment included radiotherapy and nephrectomy. The chain carries TRBV15 and TRBJ2-3, with 7 bases that match TRBD2. CDR3: CATSRDQAGDATDTQYF. Written as DNA, the CDR3 is TGTGCCACCAGCAGAGATCAGGCGGGAGACGCCACAGATACGCAGTATTTT.